This T cell receptor (beta chain) stems from a study of blood T cell repertoires in COVID-19. Overall study: Acute and convalescent COVID-19 specimens originated in the United States, Italy and Spain. T cells, B-cell-depleted T cells, or PBMCs provided the cDNA or gDNA that served as material.

This CDR3 is built from 15 residues. Unmatched junction bases numbered 5, after V lost 2 bases and J lost 1 base. The germline V gene has CDR1 MNHEY and CDR2 SVGAGI. In the source study's methods: Counts of nucleated cells, estimated from reference gene primer amplification, were obtained. Sequencing used immunoSEQ multiplex PCR; TCRdb keeps in-frame clones, though not all of them. That table is the source of V, J and clone size, and D and trimming were worked out from the DNA. The table includes fewer than 300,000 clones, less than 85% detected once. The sequence was obtained from a woman aged 18-29 years with acute or convalescent COVID-19. The rearrangement joins TRBV6-5 to TRBJ2-7; 7 bases map to TRBD2. Sequenced material: peripheral blood. The CDR3 sequence is CASSYGLDVSYEQYF. The CDR3 DNA reads TGTGCCAGCAGTTACGGACTAGATGTTTCCTACGAGCAGTACTTC.